Included here is one T cell receptor beta chain sequence, with context. The data derive from a study of Tregs in tolerant kidney transplant recipients. Recipients received nonmyeloablative bone marrow transplants from related graft donors, with transient mixed chimerism. CDR1 and CDR2 (germline): LNHDA, SQIVND (reference sequence). Trimming took off 1 base at V and 7 bases at J, with 10 bases between the two ends. The CDR3 consists of 13 residues. Assay used: immunoSEQ multiplex PCR; TCRdb lists only in-frame clones, some missing. The table includes about 50,000 clones, about 92% detected once. The source is a human patient who received a combined kidney and bone marrow transplant. Some of the T cells might come from the graft donor. Here the sequenced sample was CD8+ T cells from blood (PBMCs), taken 12 months after the transplant. J is TRBJ1-2 and V is TRBV19; a weak D match, TRBD1 (6 bases). The CDR3 loop reads CASSIVTGSGYTF. For the CDR3, the DNA is TGTGCCAGTAGTATAGTCACAGGGAGTGGCTACACCTTC.